Listed below are T cell receptor beta chains from one sample, sequenced in a study of CD8 T cells in Susac syndrome. TCRdb re-derived calls from the immunoSEQ multiplex PCR reads in MiXCR, one entry per CDR3 protein. In the table there are over 100,000 distinct CDR3 sequences, 90% to 98% of which are singletons. Source material: CD4+ T cells from PBMCs. All receptors derive from a human donor in good health. Both conserved end residues are part of each CDR3. Fields, in order: clone size, J gene, D gene, V gene, CDR3 DNA, CDR3 protein. D genes are given only for firm matches. The size field is filled for only some rows; it gives once, few, many or a size class.

clone size: once
J gene: TRBJ2-1
D gene: -
V gene: TRBV12-3/TRBV12-4
CDR3 DNA: TGTGCCAGCAGCGCCCGGGACCACGCATCCTACAATGAGCAGTTCTTC
CDR3 protein: CASSARDHASYNEQFF

clone size: -
J gene: TRBJ2-4
D gene: -
V gene: TRBV28
CDR3 DNA: TGTGCCAGCAGTCCCCAGGGGGAGGGCAAAAACATTCAGTACTTC
CDR3 protein: CASSPQGEGKNIQYF

clone size: -
J gene: TRBJ2-6
D gene: -
V gene: TRBV6-2/TRBV6-3
CDR3 DNA: TGTGCCAGCAGTTACGCCGGGACTTCTGGGGCCAACGTCCTGACTTTC
CDR3 protein: CASSYAGTSGANVLTF

clone size: -
J gene: TRBJ2-4
D gene: -
V gene: TRBV12-3/TRBV12-4
CDR3 DNA: TGTGCCAGCAGTTTAAGTCACTCAGGGTACATTCAGTACTTC
CDR3 protein: CASSLSHSGYIQYF

clone size: -
J gene: TRBJ2-5
D gene: -
V gene: TRBV11-2
CDR3 DNA: TGTGCCAGCAGCTTAGATCATGGCCATGGGGAGACCCAGTACTTC
CDR3 protein: CASSLDHGHGETQYF

clone size: -
J gene: TRBJ1-1
D gene: -
V gene: TRBV30
CDR3 DNA: TGTGCCTGGAACCGGGCCACTGAAGCTTTCTTT
CDR3 protein: CAWNRATEAFF

clone size: -
J gene: TRBJ2-5
D gene: -
V gene: TRBV5-1
CDR3 DNA: TGCGCCAGCAGCTTGGTCCCGGGGATCCAAGAGACCCAGTACTTC
CDR3 protein: CASSLVPGIQETQYF

clone size: -
J gene: TRBJ1-5
D gene: -
V gene: TRBV20-1
CDR3 DNA: TGCAGTGCTAGACGCGGCTCTTGGGAACAGCCCCAGCATTTT
CDR3 protein: CSARRGSWEQPQHF

clone size: -
J gene: TRBJ2-7
D gene: -
V gene: TRBV5-4
CDR3 DNA: TGTGCCAGCAGCTGGGACTCCCCCCGGGAGCAGTACTTC
CDR3 protein: CASSWDSPREQYF

clone size: -
J gene: TRBJ2-5
D gene: TRBD1
V gene: TRBV5-1
CDR3 DNA: TGCGCCAGCAGCTCGGACAGGGACCAAGAGACCCAGTACTTC
CDR3 protein: CASSSDRDQETQYF

clone size: -
J gene: TRBJ1-1
D gene: -
V gene: TRBV19
CDR3 DNA: TGTGCCAGTAGCACTGGACAGATGAACACTGAAGCTTTCTTT
CDR3 protein: CASSTGQMNTEAFF

clone size: -
J gene: TRBJ2-2
D gene: -
V gene: TRBV4-3
CDR3 DNA: TGCGCCAGCAGCCAAGATCCCCAGGGTTACACCGGGGAGCTGTTTTTT
CDR3 protein: CASSQDPQGYTGELFF

clone size: -
J gene: TRBJ2-7
D gene: TRBD1
V gene: TRBV5-1
CDR3 DNA: TGCGCCAGCAGGACCGGGACAGGGACCTTCTACGAGCAGTACTTC
CDR3 protein: CASRTGTGTFYEQYF

clone size: few
J gene: TRBJ2-7
D gene: -
V gene: TRBV4-1
CDR3 DNA: TGCGCCAGCAGCCTCCCGGGACGGAGCTACGAGCAGTACTTC
CDR3 protein: CASSLPGRSYEQYF

clone size: -
J gene: TRBJ1-2
D gene: TRBD1
V gene: TRBV23-1
CDR3 DNA: TGCGCCAGCAGTCAACCGCTCCGGGACAGGGGGAGTTATGGCTACACCTTC
CDR3 protein: CASSQPLRDRGSYGYTF

clone size: -
J gene: TRBJ2-3
D gene: -
V gene: TRBV7-9
CDR3 DNA: TGTGCCAGCAGGAGAGTCGGGGCCGATACGCAGTATTTT
CDR3 protein: CASRRVGADTQYF

clone size: -
J gene: TRBJ1-6
D gene: TRBD1
V gene: TRBV9
CDR3 DNA: TGTGCCAGCAGCGTCTCCTCCGGACAGGGAAATAATTCACCCCTCCACTTT
CDR3 protein: CASSVSSGQGNNSPLHF

clone size: once
J gene: TRBJ2-5
D gene: -
V gene: TRBV27
CDR3 DNA: TGTGCCAGCAGTTTGTGGCAGCAAGAGACCCAGTACTTC
CDR3 protein: CASSLWQQETQYF

clone size: -
J gene: TRBJ1-1
D gene: -
V gene: TRBV29-1
CDR3 DNA: TGCAGCGCCAAGAACCAGTTTAAAGACACTGAAGCTTTCTTT
CDR3 protein: CSAKNQFKDTEAFF

clone size: -
J gene: TRBJ1-6
D gene: TRBD1
V gene: TRBV6-5
CDR3 DNA: TGTGCCAGCAGTTACGGGGGACAGGGGAATTCACCCCTCCACTTT
CDR3 protein: CASSYGGQGNSPLHF

clone size: once
J gene: TRBJ2-5
D gene: -
V gene: TRBV7-2
CDR3 DNA: TGTGCCAGCAGCTTAGCGGGGGGGCCACCAGAGACCCAGTACTTC
CDR3 protein: CASSLAGGPPETQYF

clone size: -
J gene: TRBJ2-6
D gene: -
V gene: TRBV4-3
CDR3 DNA: TGCGCCAGCAGCCAAGATAGGGCTCGGGGACGACTTCGTGGGGCCAACGTCCTGACTTTC
CDR3 protein: CASSQDRARGRLRGANVLTF

clone size: -
J gene: TRBJ1-2
D gene: TRBD1
V gene: TRBV3-1
CDR3 DNA: TGTGCCAGCAGCCGTCTACCCCGGGACAGTGTCTATGGCTACACCTTC
CDR3 protein: CASSRLPRDSVYGYTF

clone size: -
J gene: TRBJ1-1
D gene: -
V gene: TRBV4-1
CDR3 DNA: TGCGCCAGCAGCCAAAAAACGGTGAAGATTAACACTGAAGCTTTCTTT
CDR3 protein: CASSQKTVKINTEAFF

clone size: once
J gene: TRBJ2-1
D gene: -
V gene: TRBV28
CDR3 DNA: TGTGCCACCCACCCTCGGGGCTACAATGAGCAGTTCTTC
CDR3 protein: CATHPRGYNEQFF

clone size: -
J gene: TRBJ2-2
D gene: TRBD2
V gene: TRBV7-2
CDR3 DNA: TGTGCCAGCAGCGTTAAACTAGCGGTGAACACCGGGGAGCTGTTTTTT
CDR3 protein: CASSVKLAVNTGELFF

clone size: -
J gene: TRBJ2-3
D gene: TRBD2
V gene: TRBV20-1
CDR3 DNA: TGCAGTGCAACTAGCGGGAACACAGATACGCAGTATTTT
CDR3 protein: CSATSGNTDTQYF

clone size: -
J gene: TRBJ2-5
D gene: TRBD2
V gene: TRBV29-1
CDR3 DNA: TGCAGTCATCGGACTAGCTCAGAGACCCAGTACTTC
CDR3 protein: CSHRTSSETQYF

clone size: -
J gene: TRBJ1-1
D gene: -
V gene: TRBV23-1
CDR3 DNA: TGCGCCAGCAGTCCCCGGGGCGAAGCTGAAGCTTTCTTT
CDR3 protein: CASSPRGEAEAFF

clone size: -
J gene: TRBJ1-1
D gene: -
V gene: TRBV29-1
CDR3 DNA: TGCAGCGTCTTCCGGGACACTACTACTAGTGAAGCTTTCTTT
CDR3 protein: CSVFRDTTTSEAFF

clone size: -
J gene: TRBJ2-3
D gene: -
V gene: TRBV15
CDR3 DNA: TGTGCCACCAGCAGGGCGGACGCAGATACGCAGTATTTT
CDR3 protein: CATSRADADTQYF

clone size: -
J gene: TRBJ1-2
D gene: -
V gene: TRBV28
CDR3 DNA: TGTGCCAGCAGCCTACGGACAGACCGAGGCTACACCTTC
CDR3 protein: CASSLRTDRGYTF

clone size: -
J gene: TRBJ2-2
D gene: -
V gene: TRBV7-3
CDR3 DNA: TGTGCCAGCAGCTCAAGGGAAGGGAGGACCACCGGGGAGCTGTTTTTT
CDR3 protein: CASSSREGRTTGELFF